These 12 T cell receptor beta chains were sequenced from one sample in a study of T cell changes during pregnancy in multiple sclerosis. Generated by immunoSEQ multiplex PCR, the TCRdb table keeps only in-frame clones and is missing some. This sample has around 49,000 clones, with 85% to 95% found just once. This sample comprised CD8+ T cells from peripheral blood mononuclear cells, obtained in the first trimester of pregnancy. Source of these receptors: a female donor with multiple sclerosis, enrolled in a pregnancy study.

By sample share, this clone is large. The chain uses TRBV28 and TRBJ2-5; TRBD2 agrees at 13 bases. This CDR3 region has 22 residues. Germline trimming cut 3 bases from V and 2 bases from J; bases unmatched to any gene: 21. Germline lookup yields CDR1 MDHEN and CDR2 SYDVKM. CDR3 in DNA: TGTGCCAGCAGTTTCCTGATACAGGGAGGATGGACTAGCGGGAGACCTCAAGAGACCCAGTACTTC. It yields the protein CASSFLIQGGWTSGRPQETQYF.

The V and J genes are TRBV5-6 and TRBJ1-1; D unresolved. In germline, CDR1 is SGHDT, CDR2 YYEEEE. V gave up 0 bases and J gave up 1 base, with 10 bases separating them. The CDR3 has 15 residues. CDR3 protein: CASSLAGIWNTEAFF. The CDR3 DNA is TGTGCCAGCAGCTTGGCCGGGATTTGGAACACTGAAGCTTTCTTT.

The V call is TRBV6-6, the J call TRBJ2-7; D is unclear. The CDR3 covers 12 residues. V shed 5 bases and J shed 2 bases, with 7 bases lying between them. CDR1 is MNHNY, CDR2 SVGAGI, per germline (reference sequence). This CDR3 reads CASSVQPYEQYF. The CDR3 DNA sequence: TGTGCCAGCAGTGTACAGCCCTACGAGCAGTACTTC.

On this clone itself: Other DNA variants within this sample encode the same CDR3. The chain is built from TRBV19 and TRBJ2-7, with 8 bases identical to TRBD1. Germline-derived CDR1 and CDR2 are LNHDA and SQIVND (reference sequence). V shed 5 bases, J shed 0 bases, and the junction held 3 bases outside the gene matches. The CDR3 runs 14 residues. Here the CDR3 reads CASSSGTGSYEQYF. The CDR3 coding sequence is TGTGCCAGTAGTTCCGGGACAGGCTCCTACGAGCAGTACTTC.

The chain uses TRBV6-1 and TRBJ2-1, with D maybe TRBD2 (6 bases). CDR3 length equals 15 residues. V lost 5 bases, J lost 6 bases, and 17 bases lay in between. Germline values: CDR1 MNHNS, CDR2 SASEGT. DNA of the CDR3: TGTGCCAGCAGTACCGGGACTTTAGAGCGCAATGAGCAGTTCTTC. Residues: CASSTGTLERNEQFF.

This sequence joins TRBV5-1 and TRBJ2-7; 7 bases map to TRBD2. With V trimmed by 3 bases and J by 3 bases, 12 bases remained unmatched. The CDR3 length is 16 residues. Germline CDR1 and CDR2: SGHRS and YFSETQ. CDR3 nucleotide sequence: TGCGCCAGCAGCTCGACGCGACTAGGGAGGGACTACGAGCAGTACTTC. It translates to CASSSTRLGRDYEQYF.

In this sample, this clone turned up once. The chain links TRBV10-3 to TRBJ2-7, with TRBD2 matching 11 bases. This CDR3 has 16 residues. Trimming took 4 bases from V and 6 from J; bases not matched to a gene: 11. In germline, CDR1 is ENHRY, CDR2 SYGVKD. The CDR3 region is CAISGATSGSLPEQYF. DNA of the CDR3: TGTGCCATCAGTGGGGCTACTAGCGGGAGTTTGCCCGAGCAGTACTTC.

A word on this clone: This same CDR3 is encoded by further DNA sequences in the sample. DNA of the CDR3: TGTGCCAGTAGTCAGGGGGGAACTGAAGCTTTCTTT. This sequence encodes CASSQGGTEAFF. The gene calls are TRBV19 and TRBJ1-1; 7 bases match TRBD1. The germline gives CDR1 LNHDA, CDR2 SQIVND (reference sequence). This CDR3 is 12 amino acids long. J lost 5 bases, V lost 5 bases, and 2 bases had no gene match.

The chain has TRBV15 and TRBJ1-4, with 9 bases lining up with TRBD1. Per germline, CDR1 LNHNV and CDR2 YYDKDF (reference sequence). V shed 3 bases and J 5 bases; nucleotides not matched to a gene: 7. CDR3 length: 16 amino acids. As DNA, the CDR3 is TGTGCCACCAGCAGGTCGAGCGGGACAGGGAATGAAAAACTGTTTTTT. It codes for CATSRSSGTGNEKLFF.

The chain joins TRBV5-1 to TRBJ2-1; TRBD2 might be the D (6 bases). The CDR3 is 16 residues long. Trimming took off 4 bases at V and 5 bases at J, with 19 bases between the two ends. Germline V gene sequence: CDR1 SGHRS, CDR2 YFSETQ. The CDR3 nucleotides are TGCGCCAGCAGCCCCGGGATGGCGGGACCCCACAATGAGCAGTTCTTC. Protein sequence: CASSPGMAGPHNEQFF.

This clone has more than one count but fewer than ten. The chain links TRBV7-9 to TRBJ2-4; TRBD1 matches 7 bases. The V gene end was trimmed by 8 bases and the J gene end by 4 bases; junction bases not matched to a gene: 5. CDR1 and CDR2 from the germline V gene are SEHNR and FQNEAQ (reference sequence). The CDR3 is 13 amino acids. CDR3 nucleotides: TGTGCCAGCTACGACAGGGTAAAAAACATTCAGTACTTC. Its translation: CASYDRVKNIQYF.

The J gene is TRBJ2-7, the V gene TRBV2; TRBD1 agrees at 9 bases. This CDR3 has 14 amino acids. Germline V gene lookup returns CDR1 SNHLY and CDR2 FYNNEI. V lost 4 bases and J lost 2; bases outside the gene matches: 3. CDR3 protein: CASSGTGAAYEQYF. The CDR3 DNA sequence: TGTGCCAGCAGTGGGACAGGGGCAGCCTACGAGCAGTACTTC.